These 9 T cell receptor beta chains share one sample of origin, sequenced in a study of cytomegalovirus exposure and HLA in healthy donors. The repertoire was sequenced with immunoSEQ multiplex PCR; TCRdb's copy has only in-frame clones and lacks some. The table includes over 150,000 clones, around 85% detected once. The material sequenced was PBMCs. Receptors originate from a man aged 18-30 years in good health and CMV-seropositive.

V and J are TRBV9 and TRBJ2-7, with 7 positions matching TRBD1. Germline loops: CDR1 SGDLS, CDR2 YYNGEE. CDR3 size: 14 residues. V dropped 4 bases and J dropped 4; count of bases not matched to a gene: 8. CDR3 sequence (DNA): TGTGCCAGCAGCCCCGGGACAGCCCTTTACGAGCAGTACTTC. Its protein is CASSPGTALYEQYF.

This sequence joins TRBV11-3 and TRBJ2-1; possible D gene TRBD2, 6 bases. With 3 bases removed from V and 0 bases from J, the gap between germline ends came to 9 bases. The CDR3 spans 15 residues. Germline CDR1 and CDR2: SGHNT and YENEEA. CDR3 bases: TGTGCCAGCAGCTTGCCCGGGAGCTCCTACAATGAGCAGTTCTTC. This sequence encodes CASSLPGSSYNEQFF.

V gene TRBV4-1 combines with J gene TRBJ1-2; perhaps TRBD1 as D (5 bases). The CDR3 loop spans 15 amino acids. From germline, CDR1 is MGHRA and CDR2 YSYEKL. V lost 0 bases to trimming and J lost 5 bases, with 13 bases between them. DNA for the CDR3: TGCGCCAGCAGCCAAGATCCGGGGGAGGGGTATGGCTACACCTTC. This translates into CASSQDPGEGYGYTF.

A single count supports this clone. The V and J genes are TRBV28 and TRBJ2-1; the D gene is possibly TRBD1 (6 bases). Germline assignment: CDR1 MDHEN and CDR2 SYDVKM. This CDR3 is built from 15 residues. Trimming removed 7 bases from V and 0 bases from J, with 13 bases in between. In nucleotides, the CDR3 is TGTGCCAGCACCCCCGGACAGCGCTCCTACAATGAGCAGTTCTTC. It codes for CASTPGQRSYNEQFF.

The V and J genes are TRBV27 and TRBJ2-2; possibly TRBD1 for D (5 bases). Trimming removed 2 bases from V and 2 bases from J, with 9 bases in between. The CDR3 is 15 amino acids. Germline loops: CDR1 MNHEY, CDR2 SMNVEV (reference sequence). CDR3 protein: CASSLDSINTGELFF. The CDR3 DNA sequence: TGTGCCAGCAGTTTAGACAGTATCAACACCGGGGAGCTGTTTTTT.

V usage is TRBV28 and J usage is TRBJ1-2; D uncertain. V dropped 2 bases and J dropped 3 bases, with 10 bases sitting between them. The germline CDR1 and CDR2 sequences are MDHEN and SYDVKM. This CDR3 region has 14 residues. CDR3 nucleotide sequence: TGTGCCAGCAGTTTAATGGCCGGGGACTATGGCTACACCTTC. Translation: CASSLMAGDYGYTF.

This clone showed up just a few times. The chain uses TRBV7-9 and TRBJ2-7; no definite D call. The CDR3 length is 13 residues. The germline V gene encodes CDR1 SEHNR and CDR2 FQNEAQ (reference sequence). Trimming cost V 0 bases and J 0 bases, with 3 bases left between them. The CDR3 sequence is CASSLASSYEQYF. DNA for the CDR3: TGTGCCAGCAGCTTAGCGAGCTCCTACGAGCAGTACTTC.

V gene TRBV28 combines with J gene TRBJ1-1; maybe TRBD1 (5 bases). Trimming cost V 5 bases and J 2 bases, with 9 bases left between them. The CDR3 runs 13 residues. Germline-derived CDR1 and CDR2 are MDHEN and SYDVKM. The CDR3 sequence is CASSLDRNTEAFF. In DNA form, the CDR3 reads TGTGCCAGCAGTCTCGACAGAAACACTGAAGCTTTCTTT.

The chain has TRBV5-4 and TRBJ2-5; 8 positions agree with TRBD1. CDR1 and CDR2 (germline): SGHNT, YYREEE (reference sequence). This CDR3 is built from 16 residues. J was trimmed by 5 bases and V by 5 bases; bases with no gene match: 14. CDR3 residues: CASRGGLVTGEETQYF. The CDR3, as DNA: TGTGCCAGCAGGGGTGGGTTGGTGACAGGGGAGGAGACCCAGTACTTC.